Listed below are T cell receptor beta chains from one sample, sequenced in a study of blood T cell repertoires in COVID-19. The assay was immunoSEQ multiplex PCR, and TCRdb's table has in-frame clones only and misses some. The sample holds roughly 100,000 clones, approximately 86% seen once. The sample was peripheral blood. These TCRs come from a man between 50 and 59 years old with active or convalescent COVID-19. The CDR3 runs from the conserved cysteine through the conserved F or W. Each record gives: J gene, V gene, clone size, CDR3 protein. Expanded clones get a size class; other rows say once, few or many, or leave the size out.

TRBJ2-5 | TRBV24-1 | - | CATSDPSQQGKETQYF
TRBJ1-2 | TRBV11-2 | - | CATEEGHLVGYGYTF
TRBJ1-4 | TRBV18 | - | CASSPNAQDEKLFF
TRBJ2-1 | TRBV19 | - | CASSMVGQGARNEQFF
TRBJ1-4 | TRBV6-9 | - | CASSSQGGKLFF
TRBJ2-7 | TRBV6-5 | - | CASRAPAGYEQYF
TRBJ1-2 | TRBV11-2 | - | CASSSSNRVDGYTF
TRBJ1-4 | TRBV30 | - | CAWSDGGGRELFF
TRBJ2-1 | TRBV6-4 | - | CASSVGSEYNEQFF
TRBJ1-2 | TRBV3-1/TRBV3-2 | once | CASSLTGSYGYTF
TRBJ2-7 | TRBV25-1 | - | CASSESRSPYEQYF
TRBJ1-6 | TRBV5-1 | - | CASSLGDSLNPLHF
TRBJ1-1 | TRBV10-3 | - | CAITQTGMNTEAFF
TRBJ2-1 | TRBV27 | few | CASSSLAGGSYNEQFF
TRBJ2-5 | TRBV20-1 | - | CSARSGETQYF
TRBJ2-4 | TRBV1 | - | CTCRGGKNIQYF
TRBJ2-3 | TRBV10-2 | - | CASSGFGEGGTDTQYF
TRBJ2-5 | TRBV29-1 | - | CSVENQGRETQYF
TRBJ2-3 | TRBV7-2 | - | CASSARGALTQYF
TRBJ2-5 | TRBV30 | - | CAWRRLDSGAETQYF
TRBJ2-5 | TRBV6-1 | - | CASSESGGGEGTQYF
TRBJ2-5 | TRBV6-5 | - | CASTPRGTQETQYF
TRBJ2-1 | TRBV12-3/TRBV12-4 | - | CASSFLEWEQFF
TRBJ2-5 | TRBV4-3 | - | CASSHSGGGETQYF
TRBJ2-1 | TRBV5-1 | - | CASSLGGGGYNEQFF
TRBJ2-7 | TRBV10-2 | - | CASSPGLAGDEQYF
TRBJ2-1 | TRBV5-6 | - | CASSHRLANEQFF